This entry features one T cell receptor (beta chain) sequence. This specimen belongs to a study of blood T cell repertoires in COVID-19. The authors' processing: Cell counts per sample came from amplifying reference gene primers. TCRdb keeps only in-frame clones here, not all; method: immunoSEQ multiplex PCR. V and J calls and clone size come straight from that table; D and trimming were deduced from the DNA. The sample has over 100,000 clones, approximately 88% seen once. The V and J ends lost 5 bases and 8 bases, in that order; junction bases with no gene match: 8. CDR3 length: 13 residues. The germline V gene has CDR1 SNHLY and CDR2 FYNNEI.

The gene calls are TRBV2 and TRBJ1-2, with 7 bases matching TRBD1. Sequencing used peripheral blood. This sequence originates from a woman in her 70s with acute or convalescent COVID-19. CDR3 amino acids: CASSPTGDSGYTF. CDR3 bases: TGTGCCAGCAGTCCCACAGGGGATAGCGGCTACACCTTC.